These 17 T cell receptor beta chains share one sample of origin, sequenced in a study of CD8 T cells in Susac syndrome. The RNA, about 0.45 to 1 ug, was put through reverse transcription using random hexamers. In TCRdb, the immunoSEQ multiplex PCR reads were re-called with MiXCR into one record per CDR3 protein. The data contain about 300,000 distinct CDR3 sequences, about 88% of them singletons. The sample was CD8+ T cells from PBMCs. The receptor set was obtained from a human donor with multiple sclerosis.

This clonotype was seen once. The chain employs TRBV19 and TRBJ2-1; the D gene could be TRBD1 or TRBD2 (5 bases each). Trimming took 4 bases from V and 7 from J, leaving 14 bases between them. Germline assignment: CDR1 LNHDA and CDR2 SQIVND (reference sequence). This CDR3 has 14 residues. The CDR3 nucleotides are TGTGCCAGTAGTACTAGGACATCGGGGAATGAGCAGTTCTTC. This sequence encodes CASSTRTSGNEQFF.

V is TRBV9 and J is TRBJ2-7; perhaps D is TRBD1 or TRBD2 (5 bases each). CDR3 size: 15 residues. V was trimmed by 7 bases and J by 1 base, leaving 18 bases between them. Germline-derived CDR1 and CDR2 are SGDLS and YYNGEE. This CDR3 is CASARRGDGSYEQYF. CDR3 nucleotides: TGTGCCAGCGCTCGGAGAGGGGACGGGTCCTACGAGCAGTACTTC.

V usage is TRBV9 and J usage is TRBJ2-3, with D perhaps TRBD1 or TRBD2 (6 bases each). Germline lookup yields CDR1 SGDLS and CDR2 YYNGEE. V was clipped by 4 bases and J by 2 bases, with 17 bases between them. The CDR3 extends over 16 amino acids. This chain's CDR3 is CASSPGGRRTTDTQYF. The CDR3 DNA reads TGTGCCAGCAGCCCCGGGGGCAGAAGGACCACAGATACGCAGTATTTT.

The genes are TRBV12-5 and TRBJ1-5; D might be TRBD1 (5 bases). The CDR3 totals 13 residues. The V gene's germline CDR1 is LGHNT and CDR2 FRNRAP. Trimming cost V 11 bases and J 4 bases, with 15 bases left between them. The DNA for the CDR3 is TGTGCTTCCGGGGGTCTTGAGAATCAGCCCCAGCATTTT. It is translated as CASGGLENQPQHF.

The V and J genes are TRBV28 and TRBJ2-2, with unresolved D. This CDR3 comprises 17 residues. Germline V gene lookup returns CDR1 MDHEN and CDR2 SYDVKM. The V end was cut by 3 bases, the J end by 2 bases, with 16 bases between. DNA for the CDR3: TGTGCCAGCAGTTTCTTCCCTTTGAAGGGTAACACCGGGGAGCTGTTTTTT. Amino acids: CASSFFPLKGNTGELFF.

The rearrangement joins TRBV28 to TRBJ2-5; no reliable D call. The CDR3 totals 13 residues. The V and J ends lost 3 bases and 5 bases respectively, with 10 bases between them. CDR1 and CDR2 (germline): MDHEN, SYDVKM. CDR3 loop: CASSFLMEETQYF. The CDR3 region has the DNA TGTGCCAGCAGTTTTCTCATGGAGGAGACCCAGTACTTC. Supplemented by reference TRBV28 and TRBJ2-5, the full variable domain reads DVKVTQSSRYLVKRTGEKVFLECVQDMDHENMFWYRQDPGLGLRLIYFSYDVKMKEKGDIPEGYSVSREKKERFSLILESASTNQTSMYLCASSFLMEETQYFGPGTRLLVL.

The V call is TRBV5-6, the J call TRBJ2-3; D is uncertain. The CDR3 length is 14 residues. Trimming left V 3 bases short and J 5 bases short, with 13 bases between. Germline V gene lookup returns CDR1 SGHDT and CDR2 YYEEEE. CDR3 nucleotide sequence: TGTGCCAGCAGCTGGGCATCTTCGGGAGATACGCAGTATTTT. Residues: CASSWASSGDTQYF.

V gene TRBV6-1 combines with J gene TRBJ2-2; 7 bases are shared with TRBD1. V was clipped by 6 bases and J by 6 bases; unmatched bases: 22. Germline-derived CDR1 and CDR2 are MNHNS and SASEGT. The CDR3 is 19 amino acids. CDR3 DNA: TGTGCCAGCAGATCCCCCCCGACAGGGTCTGGGCAGGCACCCGGGGAGCTGTTTTTT. It specifies CASRSPPTGSGQAPGELFF.

This clonotype was counted only a few times. The rearrangement links TRBV20-1 to TRBJ2-1, with a possible D match to TRBD2 (6 bases). The CDR3 spans 13 residues. V was clipped by 6 bases and J by 8 bases, with 17 bases between them. Germline CDR1 reads DFQATT; CDR2 reads SNEGSKA (reference sequence). CDR3 bases: TGCAGTGCCGCGCTACCGGGGGAGGATGAGCAGTTCTTC. It encodes CSAALPGEDEQFF.

The V call is TRBV30, the J call TRBJ2-7; D gene uncertain. This CDR3 has 14 amino acids. Germline loops: CDR1 GTSNPN, CDR2 SVGIG (reference sequence). V shed 1 base and J shed 1 base, with 11 bases lying between them. CDR3 amino acids: CAWSGTGLSYEQYF. The DNA of the CDR3 is TGTGCCTGGAGTGGGACCGGGTTATCCTACGAGCAGTACTTC.

This sequence joins TRBV3-1 and TRBJ2-7; possibly TRBD1 for D (5 bases). Trimming removed 1 base from V and 3 bases from J, with 10 bases in between. CDR3 size: 14 residues. CDR1 LGHDT and CDR2 YNNKEL come from the germline V gene (reference sequence). The CDR3 protein is CASSQVDTDYEQYF. As DNA, the CDR3 is TGTGCCAGCAGCCAAGTGGACACTGACTACGAGCAGTACTTC.

V usage is TRBV28 and J usage is TRBJ2-3; D may be TRBD2 (6 bases). Trimming cost V 2 bases and J 0 bases, with 9 bases left between them. The CDR3 contains 15 residues. The germline V gene encodes CDR1 MDHEN and CDR2 SYDVKM. The CDR3 reads CASSLGAGSTDTQYF. The CDR3, as DNA: TGTGCCAGCAGTTTAGGAGCGGGCAGCACAGATACGCAGTATTTT.

The rearrangement uses TRBV24-1 and TRBJ2-1; 12 nucleotides line up with TRBD2. The V gene end was trimmed by 4 bases and the J gene end by 7 bases; junction bases not matched to a gene: 4. The CDR3 spans 15 residues. CDR1 KGHDR and CDR2 SFDVKD come from the germline V gene. The CDR3 loop reads CATSEPGLAGNEQFF. CDR3 DNA sequence: TGTGCCACCAGTGAACCCGGACTAGCGGGGAATGAGCAGTTCTTC.

The gene calls are TRBV6-2 or TRBV6-3 and TRBJ2-3, with D tentatively TRBD1 (6 bases). Trimming cost V 5 bases and J 5 bases, with 8 bases left between them. The CDR3 totals 12 residues. Germline CDR1 reads MNHEY; CDR2 reads SVGEGT. The CDR3 coding sequence is TGTGCCAGCAGTCAAGGGGGAGATACGCAGTATTTT. This translates into CASSQGGDTQYF.

In DNA form, the CDR3 reads TGTGCCAGCAGCCAAGGAGATAGCGTGACTCCATACAATGAGCAGTTCTTC. It translates to CASSQGDSVTPYNEQFF. This chain joins TRBV4-2 and TRBJ2-1, with D maybe TRBD2 (5 bases). Per the germline V gene, CDR1 is LGHNA and CDR2 is YNFKEQ. The CDR3 extends over 17 amino acids. V lost 1 base and J 4 bases, leaving 17 bases between the germline ends.

V and J are TRBV4-1 and TRBJ2-1; maybe TRBD1 (6 bases). Looked up from germline, CDR1 is MGHRA and CDR2 is YSYEKL. The ends were cut back, 0 bases at V and 0 bases at J, with 12 bases in the middle. The CDR3 has 17 residues. The CDR3 reads CASSQEGQGTSYNEQFF. Here the CDR3 DNA reads TGCGCCAGCAGCCAAGAGGGGCAGGGGACCTCCTACAATGAGCAGTTCTTC.

The J gene is TRBJ2-1, the V gene TRBV3-1; D possibly corresponds to TRBD2 (6 bases). From germline, CDR1 is LGHDT and CDR2 YNNKEL (reference sequence). V was trimmed by 1 base and J by 1 base, leaving 8 bases between them. CDR3 length: 15 amino acids. The CDR3 is CASSQGAGSYNEQFF. CDR3 in DNA: TGTGCCAGCAGCCAAGGCGCGGGATCCTACAATGAGCAGTTCTTC.